The 23 T cell receptor beta chains below were found in one sample sequenced in a study of T cells after yellow fever vaccination (dated by TCRdb to about 2019). This specimen's treatment or condition label, interpreted: live attenuated yellow fever vaccine strain. Library preparation was by 5' RACE. The sample was run on an Illumina HiSeq 2500. TCRdb itself trimmed the public reads at Q25 with fastp, ran MiXCR and retained productive beta chains. Duplicate CDR3 protein sequences are folded into a single record with the most common DNA and genes. Here the sample has 610,000 or so distinct CDR3 sequences; roughly an eighth occur a single time. The ten biggest clones cover 14% to 15% of the sample. This specimen consisted of PBMCs, obtained on the day of the yellow fever booster vaccination. The receptors originated from a man in his thirties or forties who received the YFV17D yellow fever vaccine.

V gene TRBV27 combines with J gene TRBJ2-4; TRBD1 is a possible D gene (6 bases). Germline V lookup: CDR1 MNHEY, CDR2 SMNVEV (reference sequence). CDR3 length: 13 amino acids. V gave up 2 bases and J gave up 7 bases, with 9 bases separating them. The CDR3 nucleotides are TGTGCCAGCAGTTTAGGACAGTGGAACATTCAGTACTTC. This gives the protein CASSLGQWNIQYF.

The J gene is TRBJ2-3, the V gene TRBV5-1, with a weak D call TRBD1 (6 bases). This CDR3 is 12 amino acids long. CDR1 and CDR2 (germline): SGHRS, YFSETQ. Trimming took off 3 bases at V and 5 bases at J, with 7 bases between the two ends. For the CDR3, the DNA is TGCGCCAGCAGCTGGACAGAAGATACGCAGTATTTT. It translates to CASSWTEDTQYF. The whole variable domain, filled in from reference TRBV5-1 and TRBJ2-3, reads KAGVTQTPRYLIKTRGQQVTLSCSPISGHRSVSWYQQTPGQGLQFLFEYFSETQRNKGNFPGRFSGRQFSNSRSEMNVSTLELGDSALYLCASSWTEDTQYFGPGTRLTVL.

This clonotype was observed a handful of times. The V gene is TRBV20-1, the J gene TRBJ2-3; the D gene is possibly TRBD2 (6 bases). From germline, CDR1 is DFQATT and CDR2 SNEGSKA (reference sequence). CDR3 size: 13 residues. Trimming shortened V by 3 bases and J by 4 bases, and 11 bases separated the two germline ends. The CDR3 DNA reads TGCAGTGCTAGCGGCAGGAGGGCAGATACGCAGTATTTT. This encodes CSASGRRADTQYF.

This clonotype was seen a handful of times. This chain connects TRBV29-1 to TRBJ1-5; D possibly corresponds to TRBD1 (5 bases). V was cut by 1 base and J by 5 bases, with 12 bases left in between. Germline V gene sequence: CDR1 SQVTM, CDR2 ANQGSEA. The CDR3 loop spans 14 amino acids. The CDR3 DNA sequence: TGCAGCGTTGAAGGGGCAGGGTTAGATCAGCCCCAGCATTTT. Its translation is CSVEGAGLDQPQHF.

This chain connects TRBV5-1 to TRBJ1-1, with D possibly matching TRBD1 (5 bases). In germline, CDR1 is SGHRS, CDR2 YFSETQ. Trimming left V 2 bases short and J 3 bases short, with 23 bases between. This CDR3 has 18 amino acids. The CDR3 nucleotides read TGCGCCAGCAGCTTTGGCTTACGGGGACCCCTCGGCGACACTGAAGCTTTCTTT. Its protein is CASSFGLRGPLGDTEAFF.

Only a few counts were recorded for this clonotype. V gene TRBV12-3 or TRBV12-4 combines with J gene TRBJ2-1; weak D call: TRBD2 (5 bases). The length of the CDR3 is 15 residues. V gave up 0 bases and J gave up 3 bases, with 9 bases separating them. In DNA form, the CDR3 reads TGTGCCAGCAGTTTAGCGGGAGACCTCTACAATGAGCAGTTCTTC. Protein sequence: CASSLAGDLYNEQFF.

This clonotype appeared a few times. V and J are TRBV4-3 and TRBJ1-1, with 7 bases that match TRBD1. Unmatched junction bases numbered 9, after V lost 4 bases and J lost 4 bases. The CDR3 consists of 15 residues. Per the germline V gene, CDR1 is LGHNA and CDR2 is YSLEER. The CDR3 DNA follows: TGCGCCAGCAGCCGCGAGACAGGGATAGGCACTGAAGCTTTCTTT. Amino acid sequence: CASSRETGIGTEAFF.

The J gene is TRBJ2-1, the V gene TRBV7-9; D may be TRBD2 (6 bases). V dropped 1 base and J dropped 2 bases, with 12 bases sitting between them. There are 16 residues in the CDR3. Germline lookup yields CDR1 SEHNR and CDR2 FQNEAQ (reference sequence). The CDR3 reads CASSLGAGSPYNEQFF. The CDR3 bases are TGTGCCAGCAGCTTAGGTGCGGGATCGCCCTACAATGAGCAGTTCTTC.

J is TRBJ2-7 and V is TRBV7-2; D is unclear. Germline V gives CDR1 SGHTA, CDR2 FQGNSA. V was pared by 5 bases and J by 4 bases, with 18 bases between. The CDR3 has 15 residues. The CDR3 region is CASSPTPRGEYEQYF. The CDR3 DNA follows: TGTGCCAGCAGCCCCACGCCCCGTGGCGAGTACGAGCAGTACTTC.

This clonotype has at least ten counts. The genes are TRBV15 and TRBJ1-5; unclear D gene. CDR1 and CDR2 from the germline V gene are LNHNV and YYDKDF (reference sequence). This CDR3 is built from 15 residues. Trimming cost V 0 bases and J 6 bases, with 12 bases left between them. This CDR3 reads CATSRDGHPGQPQHF. CDR3 nucleotide sequence: TGTGCCACCAGCAGAGACGGGCACCCTGGTCAGCCCCAGCATTTT.

Of note for this clonotype: A junction end diverges from the germline sequence, so it may reflect a read error. V gene TRBV7-9 combines with J gene TRBJ2-3, with D hard to call. CDR1 SEHNR and CDR2 FQNEAQ come from the germline V gene (reference sequence). This CDR3 contains 15 residues. The CDR3: CASSLAGPVVDTLYF. CDR3 coding DNA: TGTGCCAGCAGCTTAGCCGGACCAGTGGTAGATACGCTGTATTTT.

This clonotype showed up many times. The genes are TRBV7-2 and TRBJ2-1; the D is unclear. The germline V gene encodes CDR1 SGHTA and CDR2 FQGNSA. Trimming shortened V by 5 bases and J by 0 bases, and 11 bases separated the two germline ends. The CDR3 is made up of 15 amino acids. This CDR3 is CASSPGRSSYNEQFF. CDR3 sequence (DNA): TGTGCCAGCAGCCCAGGACGGAGCTCCTACAATGAGCAGTTCTTC.

This clonotype was seen more than once but under ten times. V gene TRBV20-1 combines with J gene TRBJ2-3; 7 positions agree with TRBD2. The CDR3 loop spans 14 amino acids. Losses at the gene ends were 2 bases for V and 5 bases for J; bases not matched to a gene: 7. Germline values: CDR1 DFQATT, CDR2 SNEGSKA (reference sequence). CDR3 nucleotide sequence: TGCAGTGCTAGAACGCTGGCGGGGGAAGATACGCAGTATTTT. Translation gives CSARTLAGEDTQYF.

This clonotype has just a few counts. The chain combines TRBV28 with TRBJ2-7, with 9 bases aligning to TRBD2. The CDR3 has 17 amino acids. CDR1 MDHEN and CDR2 SYDVKM come from the germline V gene. V shed 7 bases, J shed 4 bases, and the junction held 17 bases outside the gene matches. The CDR3 protein is CASTPSWRLADQYEQYF. CDR3 coding DNA: TGTGCCAGCACCCCCTCGTGGCGACTAGCGGATCAATACGAGCAGTACTTC.

This clonotype was recorded many times. Compared with germline, one end of the junction differs, possibly owing to a read error. The chain recombines TRBV7-2 with TRBJ2-5; 8 nucleotides align to TRBD1. Germline CDR1 SGHTA, CDR2 FQGNSA. The CDR3 consists of 14 residues. CDR3 residues: CASSPGTGQETQYF. Written as DNA, the CDR3 is TGCGCCAGCAGCCCCGGGACAGGCCAAGAGACCCAGTACTTC. Drawing the rest from reference TRBV7-2 and TRBJ2-5, the complete variable domain is GAGVSQSPSNKVTEKGKDVELRCDPISGHTALYWYRQSLGQGLEFLIYFQGNSAPDKSGLPSDRFSAERTGGSVSTLTIQRTQQEDSAVYLCASSPGTGQETQYFGPGTRLLVL.

The chain has TRBV4-3 and TRBJ1-1, with D hard to call. Germline CDR1 and CDR2: LGHNA and YSLEER. Trimming removed 0 bases from V and 5 bases from J, with 10 bases in between. The length of the CDR3 is 14 residues. The CDR3 nucleotides read TGCGCCAGCAGCCAAGATGGAAGGAGAACTGAAGCTTTCTTT. Protein: CASSQDGRRTEAFF.

This clonotype was found a few times. The rearrangement joins TRBV7-2 to TRBJ1-1; TRBD1 might be the D (5 bases). The CDR3 has 14 residues. From germline, CDR1 is SGHTA and CDR2 FQGNSA. V lost 3 bases to trimming and J lost 2 bases, with 10 bases between them. The CDR3 loop reads CASSFGGFNTEAFF. CDR3 sequence (DNA): TGTGCCAGCAGCTTCGGGGGATTCAACACTGAAGCTTTCTTT.

There are a few counts of this clonotype. The CDR3 coding sequence is TGTGCCACCAGCAGGACCCTCTCCCAGGAGGGGCTCCAAGAGACCCAGTACTTC. Its translation is CATSRTLSQEGLQETQYF. The chain carries TRBV15 and TRBJ2-5; maybe TRBD2 (6 bases). Germline V CDR1 and CDR2: LNHNV, YYDKDF (reference sequence). Trimming took 3 bases from V and 1 from J, leaving 21 bases between them. The CDR3 has 18 amino acids.

The chain recombines TRBV9 with TRBJ2-5, with D unresolved. CDR1 and CDR2 (germline): SGDLS, YYNGEE. This CDR3 contains 16 residues. V dropped 0 bases and J dropped 5 bases, with 17 bases sitting between them. In DNA form, the CDR3 reads TGTGCCAGCAGCGTAGAGCCCGCGGCCAGTCTTGAGACCCAGTACTTC. It translates to CASSVEPAASLETQYF.

J is TRBJ2-7 and V is TRBV12-3 or TRBV12-4; a weak D match, TRBD1 (5 bases). Trimming left V 0 bases short and J 5 bases short, with 14 bases between. This CDR3 spans 15 amino acids. The CDR3 reads CASSLALTEKHEQYF. In DNA form, the CDR3 reads TGTGCCAGCAGTTTAGCTTTGACAGAAAAACACGAGCAGTACTTC.

This clonotype appeared a few times. This rearrangement joins TRBV24-1 to TRBJ2-1, with 7 positions matching TRBD1. This CDR3 is 16 amino acids long. After removal of 4 bases from V and 3 bases from J, the junction contained 8 bases not matched to a gene. The germline V gene encodes CDR1 KGHDR and CDR2 SFDVKD. DNA for the CDR3: TGTGCCACCAGTGACCCCGACAGGGCCCTCTACAATGAGCAGTTCTTC. Its translation is CATSDPDRALYNEQFF.

This clonotype was observed at least ten times. The rearrangement uses TRBV5-4 and TRBJ2-3; no firm D call. The length of the CDR3 is 11 residues. Germline assignment: CDR1 SGHNT and CDR2 YYREEE (reference sequence). V lost 2 bases to trimming and J lost 7 bases, with 5 bases between them. Here the CDR3 DNA reads TGTGCCAGCAGCTTCCCTTATACGCAGTATTTT. It specifies CASSFPYTQYF.

This clonotype was counted a few times. This chain joins TRBV5-1 and TRBJ2-7; 10 bases line up with TRBD2. Germline V CDR1 and CDR2: SGHRS, YFSETQ. V lost 1 base to trimming and J lost 5 bases; unmatched junction nucleotides: 9. CDR3 length: 16 residues. The CDR3 reads CASSLSGLAGADEQYF. In nucleotides, the CDR3 is TGCGCCAGCAGCTTGTCAGGGCTAGCGGGAGCGGACGAGCAGTACTTC.